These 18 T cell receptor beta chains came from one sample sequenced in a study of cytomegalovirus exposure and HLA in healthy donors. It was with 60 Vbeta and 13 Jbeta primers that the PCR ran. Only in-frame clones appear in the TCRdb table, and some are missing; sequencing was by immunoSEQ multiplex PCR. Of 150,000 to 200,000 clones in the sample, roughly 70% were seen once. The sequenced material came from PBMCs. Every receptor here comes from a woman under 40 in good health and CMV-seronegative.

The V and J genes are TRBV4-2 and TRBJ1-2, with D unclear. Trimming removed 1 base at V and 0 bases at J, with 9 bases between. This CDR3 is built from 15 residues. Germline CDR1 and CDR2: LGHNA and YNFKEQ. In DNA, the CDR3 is TGTGCCAGCAGCCAAGGACACCAAGCTAACTATGGCTACACCTTC. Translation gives CASSQGHQANYGYTF.

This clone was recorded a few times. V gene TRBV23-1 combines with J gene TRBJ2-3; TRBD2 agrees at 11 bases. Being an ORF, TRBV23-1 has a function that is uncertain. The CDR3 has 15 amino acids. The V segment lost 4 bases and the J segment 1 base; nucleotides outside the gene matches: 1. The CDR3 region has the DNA TGCGCCAGCAGTCCGACTAGCGGGGGCACAGATACGCAGTATTTT. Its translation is CASSPTSGGTDTQYF.

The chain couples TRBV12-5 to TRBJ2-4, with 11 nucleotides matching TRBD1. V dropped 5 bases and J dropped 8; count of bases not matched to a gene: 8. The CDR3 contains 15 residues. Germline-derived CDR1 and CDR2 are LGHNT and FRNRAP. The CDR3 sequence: CASGPGQGALDIQYF. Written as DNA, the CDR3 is TGTGCTAGTGGTCCCGGACAGGGGGCGTTGGACATTCAGTACTTC.

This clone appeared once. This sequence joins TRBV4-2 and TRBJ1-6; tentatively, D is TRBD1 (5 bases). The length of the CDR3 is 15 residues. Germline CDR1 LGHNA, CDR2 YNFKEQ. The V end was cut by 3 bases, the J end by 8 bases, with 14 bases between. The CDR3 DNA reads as TGTGCCAGCAGCCAGTCCCCCAGGGCGGATTCACCCCTCCACTTT. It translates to CASSQSPRADSPLHF.

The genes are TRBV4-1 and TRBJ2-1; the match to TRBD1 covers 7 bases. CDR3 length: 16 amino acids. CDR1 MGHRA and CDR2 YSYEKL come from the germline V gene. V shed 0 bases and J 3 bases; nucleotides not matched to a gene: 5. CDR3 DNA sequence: TGCGCCAGCAGCCAAGATAACAGGGGCCTCTACAATGAGCAGTTCTTC. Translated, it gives CASSQDNRGLYNEQFF.

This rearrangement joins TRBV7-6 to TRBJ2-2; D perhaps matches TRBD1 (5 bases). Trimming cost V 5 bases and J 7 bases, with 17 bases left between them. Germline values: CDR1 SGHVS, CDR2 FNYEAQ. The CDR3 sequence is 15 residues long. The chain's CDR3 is CASSPADTPYGELFF. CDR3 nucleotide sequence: TGTGCCAGCAGCCCGGCGGACACCCCTTACGGGGAGCTGTTTTTT. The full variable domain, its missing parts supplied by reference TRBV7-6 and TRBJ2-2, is GAGVSQSPRYKVTKRGQDVALRCDPISGHVSLYWYRQALGQGPEFLTYFNYEAQQDKSGLPNDRFSAERPEGSISTLTIQRTEQRDSAMYRCASSPADTPYGELFFGEGSRLTVL.

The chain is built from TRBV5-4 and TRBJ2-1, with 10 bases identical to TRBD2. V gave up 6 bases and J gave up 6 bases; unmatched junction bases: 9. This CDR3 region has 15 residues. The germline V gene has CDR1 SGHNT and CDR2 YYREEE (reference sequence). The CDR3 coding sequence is TGTGCCAGCAACTCCGGACTAGCGGAACTCAATGAGCAGTTCTTC. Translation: CASNSGLAELNEQFF.

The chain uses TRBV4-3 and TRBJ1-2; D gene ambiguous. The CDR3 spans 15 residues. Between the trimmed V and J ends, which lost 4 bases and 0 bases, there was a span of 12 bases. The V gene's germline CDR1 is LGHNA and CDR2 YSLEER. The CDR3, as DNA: TGCGCCAGCAGCCGCAGAGGGAGAACTAACTATGGCTACACCTTC. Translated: CASSRRGRTNYGYTF.

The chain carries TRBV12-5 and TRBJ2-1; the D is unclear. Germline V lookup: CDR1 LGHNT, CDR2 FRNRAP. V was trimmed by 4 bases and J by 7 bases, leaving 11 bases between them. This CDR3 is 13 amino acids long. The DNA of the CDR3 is TGTGCTAGTGGTTACTCGATTGGTAATGAGCAGTTCTTC. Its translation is CASGYSIGNEQFF.

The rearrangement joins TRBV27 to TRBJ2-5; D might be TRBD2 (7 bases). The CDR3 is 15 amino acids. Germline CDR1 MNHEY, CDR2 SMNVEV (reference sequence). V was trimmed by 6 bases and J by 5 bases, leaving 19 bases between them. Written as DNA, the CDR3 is TGTGCCAGCAGAGGGGGGGGTGGTGGTGGGGAGACCCAGTACTTC. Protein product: CASRGGGGGGETQYF.

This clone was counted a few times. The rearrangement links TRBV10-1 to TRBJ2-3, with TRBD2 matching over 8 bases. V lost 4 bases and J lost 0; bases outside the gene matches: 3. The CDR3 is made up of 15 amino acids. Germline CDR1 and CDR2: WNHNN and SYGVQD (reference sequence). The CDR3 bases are TGCGCCAGCAGTGGTGCTAGCGGGAGCACAGATACGCAGTATTTT. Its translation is CASSGASGSTDTQYF.

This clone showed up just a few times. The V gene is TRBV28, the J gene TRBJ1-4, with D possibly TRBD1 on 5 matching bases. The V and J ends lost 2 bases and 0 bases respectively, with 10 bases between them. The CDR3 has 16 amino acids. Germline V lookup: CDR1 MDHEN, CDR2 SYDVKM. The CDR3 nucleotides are TGTGCCAGCAGTTTAAGGGGAGGAGCAACTAATGAAAAACTGTTTTTT. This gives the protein CASSLRGGATNEKLFF.

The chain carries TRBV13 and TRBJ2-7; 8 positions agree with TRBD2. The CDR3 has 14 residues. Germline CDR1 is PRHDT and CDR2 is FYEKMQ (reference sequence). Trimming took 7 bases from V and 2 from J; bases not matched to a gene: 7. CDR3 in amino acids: CASNRGGMPYEQYF. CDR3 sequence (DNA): TGTGCCAGCAACCGGGGGGGCATGCCCTACGAGCAGTACTTC.

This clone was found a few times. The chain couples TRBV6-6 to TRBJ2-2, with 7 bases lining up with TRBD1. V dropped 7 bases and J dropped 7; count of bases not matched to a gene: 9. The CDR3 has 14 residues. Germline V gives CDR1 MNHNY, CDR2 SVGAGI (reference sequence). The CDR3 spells CASIITRGIGELFF. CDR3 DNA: TGTGCCAGCATCATAACCAGGGGGATCGGGGAGCTGTTTTTT.

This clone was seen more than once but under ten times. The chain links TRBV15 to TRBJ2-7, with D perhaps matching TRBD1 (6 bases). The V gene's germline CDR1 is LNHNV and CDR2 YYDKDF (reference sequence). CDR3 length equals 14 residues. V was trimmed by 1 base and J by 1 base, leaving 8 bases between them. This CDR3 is CATSRVQGSYEQYF. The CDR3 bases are TGTGCCACCAGCAGAGTCCAGGGGTCCTACGAGCAGTACTTC.

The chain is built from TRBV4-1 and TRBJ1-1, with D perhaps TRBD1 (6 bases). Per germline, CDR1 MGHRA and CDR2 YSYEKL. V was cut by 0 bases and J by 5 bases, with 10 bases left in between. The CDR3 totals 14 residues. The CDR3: CASSQDGRGTEAFF. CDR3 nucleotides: TGCGCCAGCAGCCAAGATGGGAGGGGGACTGAAGCTTTCTTT.

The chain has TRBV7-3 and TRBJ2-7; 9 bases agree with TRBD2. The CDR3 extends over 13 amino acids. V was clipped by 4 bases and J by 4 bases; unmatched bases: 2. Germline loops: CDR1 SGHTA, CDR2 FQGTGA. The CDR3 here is CASSSTSGYEQYF. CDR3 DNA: TGTGCCAGCAGCTCGACTAGCGGTTACGAGCAGTACTTC.

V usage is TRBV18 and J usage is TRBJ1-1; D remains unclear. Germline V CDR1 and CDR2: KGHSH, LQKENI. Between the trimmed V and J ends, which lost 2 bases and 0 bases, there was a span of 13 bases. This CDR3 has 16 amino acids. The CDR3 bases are TGTGCCAGCTCACCAGGCAACGCAGTGTTGAACACTGAAGCTTTCTTT. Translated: CASSPGNAVLNTEAFF.